These 10 T cell receptor beta chains originate from one sample sequenced in a study of response to subunit inactivated influenza vaccine. MiXCR, run by TCRdb on the RT-PCR reads, gives a single entry per CDR3 protein. The table includes hundreds of thousands of distinct CDR3 sequences, roughly 12% detected once. The sample also formed part of further work on T cells expressing NK-cell markers. That source reports: Template switching by 5'RACE with UMIs generated the TCR beta cDNA.

Source: PBMCs from blood, taken on the day of vaccination. The receptors derive from a middle-aged man who received an inactivated influenza vaccine.

This clonotype was counted only a few times. V is TRBV7-9 and J is TRBJ2-1, with TRBD2 matching 9 bases. Germline CDR1 and CDR2: SEHNR and FQNEAQ (reference sequence). The CDR3 has 15 amino acids. Losses at the gene ends were 9 bases for V and 5 bases for J; bases not matched to a gene: 11. CDR3 sequence (DNA): TGTGCCAGTACCCTGCGGGGGGGATTCGACAATGAGCAGTTCTTC. Translating gives CASTLRGGFDNEQFF. Together with reference TRBV7-9 and TRBJ2-1, the CDR3 gives the full variable domain: DTGVSQNPRHKITKRGQNVTFRCDPISEHNRLYWYRQTLGQGPEFLTYFQNEAQLEKSRLLSDRFSAERPKGSFSTLEIQRTEQGDSAMYLCASTLRGGFDNEQFFGPGTRLTVL.

This clonotype showed up just a few times. This rearrangement joins TRBV7-9 to TRBJ2-1, with 9 bases identical to TRBD2. CDR3 length: 17 residues. Losses at the gene ends were 3 bases for V and 4 bases for J; bases not matched to a gene: 10. Germline V gene lookup returns CDR1 SEHNR and CDR2 FQNEAQ (reference sequence). The CDR3 DNA reads TGTGCCAGCAGCTTCTTGGCGGGGGGGCCACAGTACAATGAGCAGTTCTTC. Protein: CASSFLAGGPQYNEQFF.

This clonotype came up many times. The chain has TRBV29-1 and TRBJ2-1, with D unresolved. V lost 3 bases, J lost 10 bases, and 16 bases lay in between. This CDR3 has 13 residues. Germline V gene lookup returns CDR1 SQVTM and CDR2 ANQGSEA. CDR3 nucleotides: TGCAGCGTTGATTCGATGGCAGGTGGGGAGCAGTTCTTC. Amino acid sequence: CSVDSMAGGEQFF.

A few counts support this clonotype. The chain recombines TRBV9 with TRBJ2-1, with TRBD1 as a possible D gene (6 bases). V was shortened by 3 bases and J by 7 bases, with 17 bases between the two germline ends. This CDR3 contains 15 residues. CDR1 and CDR2 from the germline V gene are SGDLS and YYNGEE. CDR3 amino acids: CASSAETGWGNEQFF. The CDR3 DNA sequence: TGTGCCAGCAGCGCTGAGACAGGTTGGGGTAATGAGCAGTTCTTC.

The table lists this clonotype with a few counts. J is TRBJ1-5 and V is TRBV4-3, with D maybe TRBD1 (5 bases). The CDR3 has 16 amino acids. The germline V and J ends were trimmed by 0 bases and 5 bases, with 14 bases remaining between them. Germline V CDR1 and CDR2: LGHNA, YSLEER. The CDR3 reads CASSQDSTGPYQPQHF. Here the CDR3 DNA reads TGCGCCAGCAGCCAAGATTCCACAGGCCCCTATCAGCCCCAGCATTTT.

In this sample, this clonotype turned up many times. The genes are TRBV12-3 or TRBV12-4 and TRBJ1-1, with D unclear. Trimming removed 9 bases from V and 5 bases from J, with 7 bases in between. This CDR3 has 10 amino acids. In nucleotides, the CDR3 is TGTGCCAGTGGGGTGACTGAAGCTTTCTTT. Residues: CASGVTEAFF.

This clonotype was detected ten times or more. J is TRBJ2-1 and V is TRBV7-9; D is ambiguous. CDR1 is SEHNR and CDR2 is FQNEAQ in the germline V gene (reference sequence). The CDR3 has 12 amino acids. The germline V and J ends were trimmed by 4 bases and 5 bases, with 6 bases remaining between them. This CDR3 reads CASSWPDNEQFF. CDR3 DNA: TGTGCCAGCAGCTGGCCCGACAATGAGCAGTTCTTC.

This clonotype came up a few times. V and J are TRBV27 and TRBJ2-1; possibly TRBD1 for D (6 bases). Germline V gene sequence: CDR1 MNHEY, CDR2 SMNVEV (reference sequence). V was shortened by 3 bases and J by 7 bases, with 10 bases between the two germline ends. The CDR3 runs 13 residues. CDR3 in amino acids: CASSFSGVNEQFF. Written as DNA, the CDR3 is TGTGCCAGCAGTTTTTCAGGGGTGAATGAGCAGTTCTTC.

This clonotype has at least ten counts. This chain links TRBV29-1 with TRBJ2-7, with D possibly being TRBD2 (6 bases). Germline V gene sequence: CDR1 SQVTM, CDR2 ANQGSEA. The V gene lost 4 bases and the J gene lost 6 bases, with 16 bases spanning the gap. This CDR3 has 13 residues. DNA for the CDR3: TGCAGCGTTGCGGCAGCCCCGCGGGGCGAGCAGTACTTC. Translating gives CSVAAAPRGEQYF.

In its sample, this clonotype was seen many times. This chain connects TRBV5-1 to TRBJ2-6; D tentatively reads TRBD1 or TRBD2 (5 bases each). The length of the CDR3 is 16 residues. V was clipped by 4 bases and J by 0 bases, with 11 bases between them. Germline V gene sequence: CDR1 SGHRS, CDR2 YFSETQ. The CDR3 region has the DNA TGCGCCAGCAGCCGGGACCCCGGCTCTGGGGCCAACGTCCTGACTTTC. Translated: CASSRDPGSGANVLTF.